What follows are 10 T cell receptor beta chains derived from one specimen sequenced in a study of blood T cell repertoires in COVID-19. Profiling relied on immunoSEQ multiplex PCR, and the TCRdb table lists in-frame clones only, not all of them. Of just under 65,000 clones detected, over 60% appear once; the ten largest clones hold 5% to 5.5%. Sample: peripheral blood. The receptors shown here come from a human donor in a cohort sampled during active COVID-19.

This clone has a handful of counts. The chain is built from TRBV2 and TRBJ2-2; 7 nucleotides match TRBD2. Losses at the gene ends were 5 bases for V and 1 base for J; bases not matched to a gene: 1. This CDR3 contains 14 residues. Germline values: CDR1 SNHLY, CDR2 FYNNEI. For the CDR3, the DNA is TGTGCCAGCAGTTTAGCGGGGAACACCGGGGAGCTGTTTTTT. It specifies CASSLAGNTGELFF.

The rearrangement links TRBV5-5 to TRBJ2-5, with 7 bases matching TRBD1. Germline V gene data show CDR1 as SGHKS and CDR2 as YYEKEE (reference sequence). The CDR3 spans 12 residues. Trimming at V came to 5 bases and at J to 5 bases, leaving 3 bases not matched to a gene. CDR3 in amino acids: CASSTGVETQYF. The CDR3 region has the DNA TGTGCCAGCAGTACAGGGGTGGAGACCCAGTACTTC.

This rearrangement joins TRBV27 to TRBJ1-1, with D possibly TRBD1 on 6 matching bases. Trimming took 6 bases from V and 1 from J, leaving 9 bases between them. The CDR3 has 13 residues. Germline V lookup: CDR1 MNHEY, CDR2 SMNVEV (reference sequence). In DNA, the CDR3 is TGTGCCAGCAGAGGGACACAGAACACTGAAGCTTTCTTT. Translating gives CASRGTQNTEAFF.

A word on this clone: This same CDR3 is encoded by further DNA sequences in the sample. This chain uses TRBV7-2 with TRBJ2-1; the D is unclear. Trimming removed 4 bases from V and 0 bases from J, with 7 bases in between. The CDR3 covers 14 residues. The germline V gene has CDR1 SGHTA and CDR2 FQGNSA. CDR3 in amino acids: CASSSPSSYNEQFF. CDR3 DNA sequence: TGTGCCAGCAGCTCGCCGAGCTCCTACAATGAGCAGTTCTTC.

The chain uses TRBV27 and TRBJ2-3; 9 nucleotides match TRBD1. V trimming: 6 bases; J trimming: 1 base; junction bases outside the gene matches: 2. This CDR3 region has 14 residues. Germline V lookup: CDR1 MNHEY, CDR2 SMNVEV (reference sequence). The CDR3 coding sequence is TGTGCCAGCAGGGACAGGGGTGGCACAGATACGCAGTATTTT. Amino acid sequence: CASRDRGGTDTQYF.

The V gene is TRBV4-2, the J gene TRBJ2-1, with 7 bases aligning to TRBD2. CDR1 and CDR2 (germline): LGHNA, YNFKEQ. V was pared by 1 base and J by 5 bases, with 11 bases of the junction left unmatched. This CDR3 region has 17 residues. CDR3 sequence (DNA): TGTGCCAGCAGCCAAGGTTCGGCGGGGGTCGCTAACAATGAGCAGTTCTTC. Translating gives CASSQGSAGVANNEQFF.

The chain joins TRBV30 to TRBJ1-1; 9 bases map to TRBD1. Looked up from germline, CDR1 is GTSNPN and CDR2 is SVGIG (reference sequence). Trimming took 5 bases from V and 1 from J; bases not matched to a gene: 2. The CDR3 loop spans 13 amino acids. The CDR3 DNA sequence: TGTGCCTGGGAGGGACAGGGGAACACTGAAGCTTTCTTT. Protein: CAWEGQGNTEAFF.

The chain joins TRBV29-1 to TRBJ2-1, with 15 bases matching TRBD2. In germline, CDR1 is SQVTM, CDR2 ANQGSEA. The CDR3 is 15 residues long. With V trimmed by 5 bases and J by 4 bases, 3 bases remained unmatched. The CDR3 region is CSVPGLAGGYNEQFF. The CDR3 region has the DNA TGCAGCGTTCCGGGACTAGCGGGGGGATACAATGAGCAGTTCTTC.

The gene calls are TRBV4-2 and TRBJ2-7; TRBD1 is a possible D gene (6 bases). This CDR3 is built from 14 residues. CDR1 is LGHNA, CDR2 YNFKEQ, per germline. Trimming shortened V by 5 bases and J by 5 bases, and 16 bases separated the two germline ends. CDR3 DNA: TGTGCCAGCAGCAACGACAGGTCGGATCACGAGCAGTACTTC. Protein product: CASSNDRSDHEQYF.

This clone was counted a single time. CDR3 in DNA: TGTGCCAGCAACCCGGGGGGGGACTACGAGCAGTACTTC. This encodes CASNPGGDYEQYF. This chain connects TRBV2 to TRBJ2-7; 8 positions match TRBD2. Germline trimming cut 7 bases from V and 3 bases from J; bases unmatched to any gene: 5. The germline V gene has CDR1 SNHLY and CDR2 FYNNEI. The CDR3 is made up of 13 amino acids. Full variable domain (remainder filled in from reference TRBV2 and TRBJ2-7): EPEVTQTPSHQVTQMGQEVILRCVPISNHLYFYWYRQILGQKVEFLVSFYNNEISEKSEIFDDQFSVERPDGSNFTLKIRSTKLEDSAMYFCASNPGGDYEQYFGPGTRLTVT.